This entry concerns a single TCR beta chain. This clonotype was counted only a few times. Its antigen is unknown. No base quality information exists; no much larger clone differs at one position. The data belong to a study of T-cell reconstitution after alpha-beta-depleted transplantation in children (dated by TCRdb to about 2016). About the study as a whole: Using TCR repertoire profiling, the study followed T-cell immune reconstitution in a quantitative way in children after TCRalphabeta/CD19-depleted allogeneic hematopoietic cell transplantation.

The label giving this sample's treatment or condition can be read as: allogeneic hematopoietic cell transplantation with graft depleted of TCRalphabeta T cells and CD19 B cells. The transplant recipients were children given TCRalphabeta/CD19-depleted allogeneic hematopoietic cell grafts. The library was prepared using PCR. The run used an Illumina HiSeq 2500. To normalize quantification of the TCRbeta repertoire, the TCR libraries were built with molecular barcoding that relied on unique molecular identifiers. TCRdb reprocessed the public reads (quality trimming at Q25 with fastp, clone calling with MiXCR) and kept in-frame beta chains. Every entry covers one CDR3 protein and lists the most common genes and DNA from its rows. The sample data list about a million distinct CDR3 sequences, and 25% to 30% of these were observed just once. The ten top clones hold more than 25% of the sample. The germline V gene (reference sequence) provides CDR1 SGHAT and CDR2 FQDESV. The V end gives up 0 bases and the J end 1 base, leaving 0 bases in the junction not matched to a gene. From the cysteine through the phenylalanine, the CDR3 covers 16 amino acids. The CDR3 DNA has 48 bases and is translated from base 1.

Paper-wide results and their limitations: About two months after transplant, the apparently early recovery of alphabetaT-cell counts reportedly depended on just several hundred clones that had expanded rapidly and came from non-depleted graft cells. The frequencies of hyperexpanded clones fell over the following months, and after one year, T-cell counts and TCRbeta diversity were mostly attributed to newly produced T cells. In some patients, the high TCRbeta diversity seen at day 60 was put down to recipient T cells and intrathymic progenitors that had survived conditioning.

The clonotype comes from a boy younger than two who had a stem cell transplant for SCID, so the T cells may come from the graft donor. The sample here was PBMCs, mostly from graft donor cells, taken 360 days after TCRalphabeta/CD19-depleted stem cell transplant. In this chain, TRBV11-1 is recombined with TRBJ2-2; TRBD2 lines up with 9 middle nucleotides. The nucleotides read TGTGCCAGCAGCTTAGCTAGCGGGGGGAACACCGGGGAGCTGTTTTTT. The resulting protein is CASSLASGGNTGELFF.